The T cell receptor beta chain described here comes from a study of CD8+CD57+ T cells in acquired aplastic anemia. Study results and limitations: Found in both controls and patients were some 30 CD8+ CDR3 sequences.

This CDR3 comprises 16 residues. CDR1 and CDR2 from the germline V gene are MNHEY and SVGAGI. The junction had 12 bases not matched to a gene; V was cut back by 6 bases and J by 6 bases. The table lists this clonotype with many counts. As yet, its antigen is unknown. CDR3 and TCR beta VDJ profiling relied on genomic DNA as the template. TCRdb ran MiXCR on the reads and lists one entry per CDR3 protein. The table includes around 250,000 distinct CDR3 sequences, 55% to 65% detected once. This sequence was found in a human donor with severe aplastic anemia or a healthy control (not recorded which). J is TRBJ2-1 and V is TRBV6-5; TRBD1 aligns across 9 bases. The sequenced material came from sorted CD4+, CD8+, or CD8+CD57+ T cells (not recorded which) from PBMCs. In DNA form, the CDR3 reads TGTGCCAGCAGCCAGGGGGGGACAGGGTTGAGCAATGAGCAGTTCTTC. This encodes CASSQGGTGLSNEQFF.